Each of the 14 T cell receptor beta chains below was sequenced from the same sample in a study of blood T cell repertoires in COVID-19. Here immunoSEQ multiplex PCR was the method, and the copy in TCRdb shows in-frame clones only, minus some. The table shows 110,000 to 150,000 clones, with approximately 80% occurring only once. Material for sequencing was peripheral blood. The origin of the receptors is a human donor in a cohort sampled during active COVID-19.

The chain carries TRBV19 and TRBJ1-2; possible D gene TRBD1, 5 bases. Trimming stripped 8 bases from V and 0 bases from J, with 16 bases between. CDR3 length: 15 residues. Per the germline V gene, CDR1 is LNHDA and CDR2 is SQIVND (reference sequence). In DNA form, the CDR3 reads TGTGCCAGTGATCCGGGGGGGACTGCTAACTATGGCTACACCTTC. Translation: CASDPGGTANYGYTF.

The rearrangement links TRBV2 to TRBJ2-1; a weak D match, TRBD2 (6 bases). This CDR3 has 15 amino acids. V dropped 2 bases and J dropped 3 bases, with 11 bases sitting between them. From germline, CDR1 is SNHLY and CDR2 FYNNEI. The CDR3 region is CASSESGRDYNEQFF. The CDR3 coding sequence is TGTGCCAGCAGTGAATCAGGGCGGGACTACAATGAGCAGTTCTTC.

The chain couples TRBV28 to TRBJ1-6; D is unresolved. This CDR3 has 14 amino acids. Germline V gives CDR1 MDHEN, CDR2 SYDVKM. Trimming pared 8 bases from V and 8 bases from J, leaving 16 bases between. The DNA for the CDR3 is TGTGCCAGCGTTCACCCCCTCTCGGATTCACCCCTCCACTTT. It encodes CASVHPLSDSPLHF.

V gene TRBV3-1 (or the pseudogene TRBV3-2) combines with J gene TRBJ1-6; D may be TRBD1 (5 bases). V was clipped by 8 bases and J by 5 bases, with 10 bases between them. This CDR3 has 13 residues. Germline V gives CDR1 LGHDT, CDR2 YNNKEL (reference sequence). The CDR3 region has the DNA TGTGCCAGCGGACACGGCCATAATTCACCCCTCCACTTT. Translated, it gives CASGHGHNSPLHF.

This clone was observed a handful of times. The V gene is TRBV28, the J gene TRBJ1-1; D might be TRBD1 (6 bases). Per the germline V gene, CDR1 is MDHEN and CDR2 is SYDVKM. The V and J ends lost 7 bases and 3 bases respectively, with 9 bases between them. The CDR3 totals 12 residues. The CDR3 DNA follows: TGTGCCAGCAAACAGGGTGACACTGAAGCTTTCTTT. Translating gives CASKQGDTEAFF.

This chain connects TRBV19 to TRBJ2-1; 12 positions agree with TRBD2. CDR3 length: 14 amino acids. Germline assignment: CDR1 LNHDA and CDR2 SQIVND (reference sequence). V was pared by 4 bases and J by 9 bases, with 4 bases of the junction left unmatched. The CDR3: CASSNLAGGLEQFF. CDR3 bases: TGTGCCAGTAGTAACCTAGCGGGAGGGCTTGAGCAGTTCTTC.

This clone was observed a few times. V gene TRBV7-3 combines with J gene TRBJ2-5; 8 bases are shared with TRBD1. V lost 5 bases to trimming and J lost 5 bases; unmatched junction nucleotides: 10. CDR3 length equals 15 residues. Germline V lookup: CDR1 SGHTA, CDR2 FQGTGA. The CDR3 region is CASSAERTGLETQYF. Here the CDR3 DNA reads TGTGCCAGCAGCGCAGAACGGACAGGGTTGGAGACCCAGTACTTC.

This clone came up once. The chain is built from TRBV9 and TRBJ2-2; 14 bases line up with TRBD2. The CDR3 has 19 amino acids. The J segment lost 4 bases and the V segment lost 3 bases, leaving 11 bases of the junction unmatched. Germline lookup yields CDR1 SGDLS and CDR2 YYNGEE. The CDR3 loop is CASSGSTSGRGRGTGELFF. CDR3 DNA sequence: TGTGCCAGCAGCGGATCGACTAGCGGGAGGGGTCGGGGCACCGGGGAGCTGTTTTTT. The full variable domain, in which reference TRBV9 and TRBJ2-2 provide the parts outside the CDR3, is DSGVTQTPKHLITATGQRVTLRCSPRSGDLSVYWYQQSLDQGLQFLIQYYNGEERAKGNILERFSAQQFPDLHSELNLSSLELGDSALYFCASSGSTSGRGRGTGELFFGEGSRLTVL.

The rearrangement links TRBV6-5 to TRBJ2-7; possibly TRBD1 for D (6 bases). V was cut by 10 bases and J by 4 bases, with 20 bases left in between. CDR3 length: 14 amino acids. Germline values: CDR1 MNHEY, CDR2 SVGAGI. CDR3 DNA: TGTGCCACTCACCGCCCCGGACAGATATACGAGCAGTACTTC. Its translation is CATHRPGQIYEQYF.

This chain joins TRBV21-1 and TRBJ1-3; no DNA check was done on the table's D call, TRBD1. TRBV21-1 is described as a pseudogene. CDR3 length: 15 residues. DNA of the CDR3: TGTGCCAGCAGCACACGGCAGGGGTCTGGAAACACCATATATTTT. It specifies CASSTRQGSGNTIYF.

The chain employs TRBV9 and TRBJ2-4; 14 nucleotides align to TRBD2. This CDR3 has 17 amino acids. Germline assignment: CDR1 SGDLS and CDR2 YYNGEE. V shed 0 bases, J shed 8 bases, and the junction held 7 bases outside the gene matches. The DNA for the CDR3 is TGTGCCAGCAGCGTAGTAGCGGGGACTAGCGGGAGTGACATTCAGTACTTC. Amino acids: CASSVVAGTSGSDIQYF.

CDR3 sequence: CATSDPTAFPSYEQYF. CDR3 bases: TGTGCCACCAGTGACCCGACAGCATTCCCCTCCTACGAGCAGTACTTC. The chain employs TRBV24-1 and TRBJ2-7; D might be TRBD1 (5 bases). The CDR3 is 16 residues long. V shed 4 bases and J shed 0 bases, with 15 bases lying between them. Germline lookup yields CDR1 KGHDR and CDR2 SFDVKD.

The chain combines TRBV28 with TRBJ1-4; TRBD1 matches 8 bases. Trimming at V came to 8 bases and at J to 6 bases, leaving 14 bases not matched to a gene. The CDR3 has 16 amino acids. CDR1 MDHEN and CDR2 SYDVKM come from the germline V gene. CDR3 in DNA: TGTGCCAGCGCCGGGACAGGTCGTGGACGGGATGAAAAACTGTTTTTT. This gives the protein CASAGTGRGRDEKLFF.

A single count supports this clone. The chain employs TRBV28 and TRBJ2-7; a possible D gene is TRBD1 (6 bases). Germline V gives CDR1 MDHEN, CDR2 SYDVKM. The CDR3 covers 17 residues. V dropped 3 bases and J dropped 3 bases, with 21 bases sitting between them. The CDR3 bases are TGTGCCAGCAGTTTGGTAAGATTCACCGGACAGCTCTACGAGCAGTACTTC. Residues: CASSLVRFTGQLYEQYF.